Following are 12 T cell receptor beta chains from one sample sequenced in a study of shared clonotypes between healthy human individuals. Only in-frame clones appear in the TCRdb table, and some are missing; sequencing was by immunoSEQ multiplex PCR. This table holds more than 900,000 clones, more than 75% found once. The specimen was memory CD4+ T cells from PBMCs. Sample subset: CD45RA-negative fraction. The receptors shown here come from a man aged 18 to 35 in good health. Some clones in this sample may be carry-over from other donors' samples.

The chain uses TRBV5-1 and TRBJ2-7; 9 nucleotides agree with TRBD1. V shed 3 bases, J shed 2 bases, and the junction held 9 bases outside the gene matches. Germline CDR1 is SGHRS and CDR2 is YFSETQ. This CDR3 has 16 amino acids. The CDR3 nucleotides are TGCGCCAGCAGCTCCTTGGGACAGGGCCGTACCTACGAGCAGTACTTC. It specifies CASSSLGQGRTYEQYF.

Here the CDR3 DNA reads TGTGCCAGCAGTTTCCCTAACACTGAAGCTTTCTTT. It specifies CASSFPNTEAFF. The J gene is TRBJ1-1, the V gene TRBV6-6; D remains unclear. From germline, CDR1 is MNHNY and CDR2 SVGAGI (reference sequence). There are 12 residues in the CDR3. V was clipped by 4 bases and J by 2 bases, with 5 bases between them.

Worth noting for this clone: A much more abundant neighbour one base away suggests this may be a read error. Additional DNA sequences in this sample encode the identical CDR3. V gene TRBV6-6 combines with J gene TRBJ2-7; 7 bases map to TRBD1. Germline CDR1 is MNHNY and CDR2 is SVGAGI (reference sequence). The CDR3 contains 15 residues. The CDR3 loop is CASSFDRAPQNEQYF. The CDR3 DNA reads TGCGCCAGCAGCTTTGACAGGGCCCCTCAGAACGAGCAGTACTTC.

The rearrangement links TRBV7-3 to TRBJ2-3; 12 positions match TRBD2. The V and J ends lost 2 bases and 8 bases, in that order; junction bases with no gene match: 8. Germline V gene data show CDR1 as SGHTA and CDR2 as FQGTGA. The CDR3 sequence is 16 residues long. The CDR3 coding sequence is TGTGCCAGCAGCTTACAGACTAGCGGGAGTGGGGCTACGCAGTATTTT. This encodes CASSLQTSGSGATQYF. The full variable domain, in which reference TRBV7-3 and TRBJ2-3 provide the parts outside the CDR3, is GAGVSQTPSNKVTEKGKYVELRCDPISGHTALYWYRQSLGQGPEFLIYFQGTGAADDSGLPNDRFFAVRPEGSVSTLKIQRTERGDSAVYLCASSLQTSGSGATQYFGPGTRLTVL.

V usage is TRBV19 and J usage is TRBJ2-7, with no clear D. CDR1 is LNHDA, CDR2 SQIVND, per germline (reference sequence). CDR3 length: 13 residues. The V end lost 10 bases, the J end lost 0 bases, and 13 bases lay between the germline ends. This CDR3 reads CATGTVSSYEQYF. As DNA, the CDR3 is TGTGCCACTGGAACGGTGAGCTCCTACGAGCAGTACTTC. The whole variable domain, filled in from reference TRBV19 and TRBJ2-7, reads DGGITQSPKYLFRKEGQNVTLSCEQNLNHDAMYWYRQDPGQGLRLIYYSQIVNDFQKGDIAEGYSVSREKKESFPLTVTSAQKNPTAFYLCATGTVSSYEQYFGPGTRLTVT.

The J gene is TRBJ2-3, the V gene TRBV5-4, with D possibly being TRBD2 (5 bases). V shed 2 bases and J shed 3 bases, with 10 bases lying between them. This CDR3 has 14 amino acids. Germline V CDR1 and CDR2: SGHNT, YYREEE (reference sequence). In DNA, the CDR3 is TGTGCCAGCAGCTTCGACTACGCGACAGATACGCAGTATTTT. Its protein product is CASSFDYATDTQYF. The entire variable domain, with the rest obtained from reference TRBV5-4 and TRBJ2-3, is as follows: ETGVTQSPTHLIKTRGQQVTLRCSSQSGHNTVSWYQQALGQGPQFIFQYYREEENGRGNFPPRFSGLQFPNYSSELNVNALELDDSALYLCASSFDYATDTQYFGPGTRLTVL.

This chain links TRBV29-1 with TRBJ2-1; 8 nucleotides match TRBD2. The junction had 6 bases not matched to a gene; V was cut back by 6 bases and J by 5 bases. Germline V gene data show CDR1 as SQVTM and CDR2 as ANQGSEA. There are 13 residues in the CDR3. CDR3 loop: CSVLAGSDNEQFF. CDR3 DNA sequence: TGCAGCGTCCTAGCGGGTTCCGACAATGAGCAGTTCTTC.

The chain links TRBV30 to TRBJ2-5; D not resolved. The CDR3 totals 16 residues. V gave up 4 bases and J gave up 0 bases, with 18 bases separating them. CDR1 is GTSNPN, CDR2 SVGIG, per germline (reference sequence). CDR3 DNA: TGTGCCTGGAAAGACACGGACCGCCAGTACCAAGAGACCCAGTACTTC. This sequence encodes CAWKDTDRQYQETQYF. The whole variable domain, filled in from reference TRBV30 and TRBJ2-5, reads SQTIHQWPATLVQPVGSPLSLECTVEGTSNPNLYWYRQAAGRGLQLLFYSVGIGQISSEVPQNLSASRPQDRQFILSSKKLLLSDSGFYLCAWKDTDRQYQETQYFGPGTRLLVL.

The chain is built from TRBV10-3 and TRBJ2-5; no clear D. The CDR3 is made up of 14 amino acids. The V end lost 7 bases, the J end lost 1 base, and 13 bases lay between the germline ends. The germline V gene encodes CDR1 ENHRY and CDR2 SYGVKD. CDR3 bases: TGTGCCATCACCCTGGACGCTAGCCAAGAGACCCAGTACTTC. It encodes CAITLDASQETQYF.

This chain uses TRBV6-5 with TRBJ2-1; a weak D match, TRBD1 (5 bases). Germline-derived CDR1 and CDR2 are MNHEY and SVGAGI. The V end lost 6 bases, the J end lost 4 bases, and 13 bases lay between the germline ends. This CDR3 comprises 14 residues. CDR3 coding DNA: TGTGCCAGCAGGCGCCATCAGGGATACAATGAGCAGTTCTTC. Its translation is CASRRHQGYNEQFF.

The chain employs TRBV29-1 and TRBJ2-3; D is perhaps TRBD2 (5 bases). The CDR3 consists of 12 residues. Trimming cost V 4 bases and J 8 bases, with 13 bases left between them. Germline V gives CDR1 SQVTM, CDR2 ANQGSEA. The CDR3 protein is CSVVLVGGTQYF. The CDR3 nucleotides read TGCAGCGTTGTCCTCGTCGGAGGTACGCAGTATTTT.

The chain links TRBV2 to TRBJ1-1; D unclear. Trimming cost V 8 bases and J 4 bases, with 17 bases left between them. Germline V lookup: CDR1 SNHLY, CDR2 FYNNEI. The CDR3 has 14 residues. The CDR3 loop reads CASGMGGEGTEAFF. The CDR3 DNA is TGTGCCAGCGGGATGGGAGGCGAGGGCACTGAAGCTTTCTTT.